The sequence of this TCR beta chain was determined in a study of CXCR3-negative and CXCR3-positive naive CD8 T cells. Germline V lookup: CDR1 LGHNA, CDR2 YNFKEQ. The CDR3 runs 15 residues. Study results and limitations: The study inferred TCR strength from TRB CDR3 properties and found comparable surface CD5 between naive subsets.

cDNA libraries for TRB were generated by 5' RACE incorporating UMI labels. Each CDR3 protein gets one entry in TCRdb, which reprocessed the 5' RACE reads and gives no DNA. This sample's table reports fewer than 55,000 distinct CDR3 sequences. Concerning this clonotype itself: What it recognizes is unknown.

Input material: naive CXCR3- CD8+ T cells from blood. This sample's subset: CD45RO-CCR7+CD27+CD95- naive CD8+ T cells lacking CXCR3 (TNR3-). The J gene is TRBJ1-2, the V gene TRBV4-2. This sequence was found in a human donor in good health. Some clones in this sample may be carry-over from other donors' samples. The CDR3 protein is CASSQGQSYSYGYTF.